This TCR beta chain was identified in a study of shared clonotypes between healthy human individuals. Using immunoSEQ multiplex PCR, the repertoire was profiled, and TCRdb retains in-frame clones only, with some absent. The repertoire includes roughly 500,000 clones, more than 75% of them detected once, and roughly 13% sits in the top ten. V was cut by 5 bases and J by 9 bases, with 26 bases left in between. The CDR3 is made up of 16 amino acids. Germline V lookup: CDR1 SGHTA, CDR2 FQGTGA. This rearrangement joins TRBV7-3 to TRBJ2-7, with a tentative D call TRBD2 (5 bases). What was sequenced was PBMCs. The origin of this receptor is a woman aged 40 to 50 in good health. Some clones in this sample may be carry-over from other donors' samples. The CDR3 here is CASSLAYEASLRRQYF. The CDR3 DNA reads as TGTGCCAGCAGCCTAGCTTATGAGGCATCCCTACGACGGCAGTACTTC.